The rows below give T cell receptor beta chains drawn from one sample of a study of control samples from healthy donors and cancer patients. Using immunoSEQ multiplex PCR, the repertoire was profiled, and TCRdb retains in-frame clones only, with some absent. The data contain roughly 150,000 clones, 88% of them singletons. Source material: blood. The source is a man aged 18 to 30 in good health. Both conserved end residues are part of each CDR3. A D gene is named only where the DNA matches it firmly. Not all rows give a size; the values are once, few, many and, for expanded clones, a class.

V gene	clone size	J gene	D gene	CDR3 DNA	CDR3 protein
TRBV7-2	.	TRBJ2-7	TRBD1	TGTGCCAGCAGCTTAGTATTAGTGGGCAGGGGGCTTGGCGAGCAGTACTTC	CASSLVLVGRGLGEQYF
TRBV2	.	TRBJ1-4	.	TGTGCCAGCAGATCACAGGCCAACACTAATGAAAAACTGTTTTTT	CASRSQANTNEKLFF
TRBV25-1	few	TRBJ2-4	.	TGTGCCAGCAGTGAATACGGTGGCGGTGGTCAGTACTTC	CASSEYGGGGQYF
TRBV6-6	.	TRBJ2-1	.	TGTGCCAGCAGTTCCCGGCCGGGTGAGCAGTTCTTC	CASSSRPGEQFF
TRBV9	.	TRBJ1-3	.	TGTGCCAGCAGCGTAGCGGGTCAGGGTCCCCACACCATATATTTT	CASSVAGQGPHTIYF
TRBV14	.	TRBJ1-3	.	TGTGCCAGCAGCTTTCGGGCTCTGAAAGCTGGAAACACCATATATTTT	CASSFRALKAGNTIYF
TRBV28	.	TRBJ2-7	TRBD1	TGTGCCAGCGGGGTCAGGGGGCGGTACGAGCAGTACTTC	CASGVRGRYEQYF
TRBV5-1	.	TRBJ2-7	TRBD2	TGCGCCAGCAGATCTTCACAGCGGGAATCTCGGGAGCAGTACTTC	CASRSSQRESREQYF
TRBV18	once	TRBJ2-7	.	TGTGCCAGCTCACCACAGGGTTCCGCCTACGAGCAGTACTTC	CASSPQGSAYEQYF
TRBV7-9	.	TRBJ2-1	.	TGTGCCAGCAGCTTAGTAAATCGGGGGAATGAGCAGTTCTTC	CASSLVNRGNEQFF
TRBV19	.	TRBJ2-7	TRBD1	TGTGCCAGTAGCGCCGGGACAGGGGAAGCATACGAGCAGTACTTC	CASSAGTGEAYEQYF
TRBV19	.	TRBJ1-4	TRBD1	TGTGCCACCCACGCGTGGGCAGGGGGTGAAAAACTGTTTTTT	CATHAWAGGEKLFF
TRBV11-2	.	TRBJ2-3	TRBD2	TGTGCCAGCAGCTTAGATGCAGAGCGGGGGGGCCGGCCAGATACGCAGTATTTT	CASSLDAERGGRPDTQYF
TRBV9	.	TRBJ2-2	.	TGTGCCAGCAGCCCAGGATCGGGGGCAACCACCGGGGAGCTGTTTTTT	CASSPGSGATTGELFF
TRBV5-1	few	TRBJ1-6	.	TGCGCCAGCAGCTTGGCCCCCAGATCACCCCTCCACTTT	CASSLAPRSPLHF
TRBV28	.	TRBJ1-2	.	TGTGCCAGCAGTTTACTTCCGTATGGCTACACCTTC	CASSLLPYGYTF
TRBV30	.	TRBJ1-2	TRBD1	TGTGCCTGGAGTACAGGGGGCATGAACTATGGCTACACCTTC	CAWSTGGMNYGYTF
TRBV7-9	.	TRBJ1-2	.	TGTGCCAGCAGGGTGGAAAACTATGGCTACACCTTC	CASRVENYGYTF
TRBV15	.	TRBJ1-2	.	TGTGCCACCAGCAGAGTCGGGGCCGGACATTCAATTGGGAACTATGGCTACACCTTC	CATSRVGAGHSIGNYGYTF
TRBV4-3	.	TRBJ2-7	TRBD1	TGCGCCAGCAGCCAAGCTCCAGGGGGCGAGCAGTACTTC	CASSQAPGGEQYF
TRBV24-1	once	TRBJ1-1	.	TGTGCCACCAGTGCAGGGCGCAACACTGAAGCTTTCTTT	CATSAGRNTEAFF
TRBV4-3	few	TRBJ2-7	.	TGCGCCAGCAGCCAAGATCTATCTACCCCCTCCTACGAGCAGTACTTC	CASSQDLSTPSYEQYF